The 6 T cell receptor beta chains below all came from one sample that was sequenced in a study of T-cell memory formation after mild COVID-19. TCRdb reprocessed the 5' RACE reads with MiXCR, giving one entry per CDR3 protein. The sample lists 350,000 to 400,000 distinct CDR3 sequences, approximately 14% occurring once. Source material: PBMCs or a T cell subset sorted from them (not recorded which). The receptor set was obtained from a man younger than 30 who had mild COVID-19 (a few samples of this study predate the infection). Cell type and time point are not known.

This chain uses TRBV2 with TRBJ1-2, with TRBD1 matching 8 bases. CDR1 is SNHLY and CDR2 is FYNNEI in the germline V gene. The CDR3 runs to 14 residues. V trimming: 6 bases; J trimming: 4 bases; junction bases outside the gene matches: 7. The CDR3 here is CASRGDRPIYGYTF. In DNA, the CDR3 is TGTGCCAGCAGGGGGGACAGGCCGATCTATGGCTACACCTTC. Filled out from reference TRBV2 and TRBJ1-2, the complete variable domain reads EPEVTQTPSHQVTQMGQEVILRCVPISNHLYFYWYRQILGQKVEFLVSFYNNEISEKSEIFDDQFSVERPDGSNFTLKIRSTKLEDSAMYFCASRGDRPIYGYTFGSGTRLTVV.

In its sample, this clonotype was seen a few times. V is TRBV14 and J is TRBJ2-1; no clear D gene. V lost 1 base, J lost 6 bases, and 7 bases lay in between. The CDR3 is 13 residues long. Germline loops: CDR1 SGHDN, CDR2 FVKESK. The CDR3 region is CASSQGARNEQFF. For the CDR3, the DNA is TGTGCCAGCAGCCAAGGGGCGCGCAATGAGCAGTTCTTC.

This rearrangement joins TRBV4-2 to TRBJ1-5, with D unclear. Germline V gives CDR1 LGHNA, CDR2 YNFKEQ. V was pared by 1 base and J by 6 bases, with 13 bases between. There are 15 residues in the CDR3. CDR3 bases: TGTGCCAGCAGCCAAGGTCAAAGAGGATTTCAGCCCCAGCATTTT. Translated: CASSQGQRGFQPQHF.

This clonotype was seen a handful of times. The rearrangement joins TRBV4-2 to TRBJ2-5, with D possibly matching TRBD2 (7 bases). Trimming removed 3 bases at V and 5 bases at J, with 16 bases between. This CDR3 is built from 15 residues. The germline CDR1 and CDR2 sequences are LGHNA and YNFKEQ. The DNA of the CDR3 is TGTGCCAGCAGCCAGGAGGGGGGGCTAGCGGAGACCCAGTACTTC. The encoded protein is CASSQEGGLAETQYF.

In its sample, this clonotype was seen a few times. The chain carries TRBV7-9 and TRBJ2-3; D unresolved. Germline values: CDR1 SEHNR, CDR2 FQNEAQ (reference sequence). V was pared by 6 bases and J by 2 bases, with 12 bases between. This CDR3 has 14 amino acids. CDR3 in amino acids: CASSSFSDTDTQYF. CDR3 nucleotides: TGTGCCAGCAGTTCCTTCTCCGACACAGATACGCAGTATTTT.

V and J are TRBV6-5 and TRBJ1-1; no firm D call. The V gene lost 5 bases and the J gene lost 5 bases, with 12 bases spanning the gap. This CDR3 region has 13 residues. CDR1 is MNHEY, CDR2 SVGAGI, per germline. CDR3 in amino acids: CASSRAGETEAFF. The CDR3 DNA is TGTGCCAGCAGTCGGGCCGGGGAAACTGAAGCTTTCTTT.